This T cell receptor beta chain was sequenced for a study of blood T cells in healthy people across ages. On this clonotype itself: Its antigen remains unidentified.

For the second PCR, which ran for roughly 6 to 11 cycles, a sample-barcoded 5' primer and a J-beta primer mix were used. TCRdb reprocessed the 5' RACE reads via MiXCR and lists one record per CDR3 protein. The sample lists about 1.5 million distinct CDR3 sequences; approximately 39% were seen once. Broader study findings: Donor CMV status, an unknown factor, possibly confounded changes in expanded clonotypes. Among long-lived donors, naive CD4+ cells were more numerous and diversity higher than in aged donors.

The CDR3 loop spans 13 amino acids. With V trimmed by 3 bases and J by 5 bases, 2 bases remained unmatched. CDR1 and CDR2 from the germline V gene are SGHDT and YYEEEE. The source is a woman younger than 35 in good health. The chain recombines TRBV5-6 with TRBJ2-7; 10 bases align to TRBD2. Material: blood. The CDR3, as DNA: TGTGCCAGCAGCTCGACTAGCGGGCACGAGCAGTACTTC. This gives the protein CASSSTSGHEQYF.